This is a list of T cell receptor beta chains from one sample in a study of PD-L1 blockade in urothelial cancer. Sequencing was performed with immunoSEQ multiplex PCR; in TCRdb, only in-frame clones are kept and a portion is missing. The repertoire includes roughly 20,000 clones, just over 85% of them detected once, and roughly 3.5% sits in the top ten. This material consisted of PBMCs, taken around atezolizumab (anti-PD-L1) treatment. These receptors originate from a man aged 45 to 65 with urothelial cancer. Both conserved end residues are part of each CDR3. A D gene is named only where the DNA matches it firmly. Not all rows give a size; the values are once, few, many and, for expanded clones, a class.

cdr3_aa cdr3_nt j_call clone_size v_call d_call
CASSFRRDAGDYTF TGTGCCAGCAGTTTCCGACGGGACGCAGGGGATTACACCTTC TRBJ1-2 few TRBV27 NA
CASSRLAGDYNEQFF TGTGCCAGCAGCCGACTAGCGGGGGACTACAATGAGCAGTTCTTC TRBJ2-1 NA TRBV19 TRBD2
CASSFRREVQETQYF TGTGCCAGCAGCTTCCGGCGGGAGGTGCAAGAGACCCAGTACTTC TRBJ2-5 NA TRBV13 TRBD2
CASSGGQGGYGYTF TGTGCCAGTAGTGGGGGACAGGGTGGCTATGGCTACACCTTC TRBJ1-2 NA TRBV19 TRBD1
CASSLEASSGNTIYF TGTGCCAGCAGCTTGGAGGCGAGCTCTGGAAACACCATATATTTT TRBJ1-3 NA TRBV11-2 NA
CASSKGGGTNEKLFF TGTGCCAGTAGTAAAGGGGGCGGGACGAATGAAAAACTGTTTTTT TRBJ1-4 NA TRBV19 TRBD1
CASSPLQGGDEQFF TGTGCCAGCAGCCCACTTCAGGGCGGGGATGAGCAGTTCTTC TRBJ2-1 NA TRBV7-8 NA
CASSGPTGMVYGYTF TGTGCCAGCAGTGGGCCGACAGGGATGGTCTATGGCTACACCTTC TRBJ1-2 NA TRBV2 TRBD1
CASSPITRAGWFF TGTGCCAGCAGTCCTATAACCAGGGCGGGATGGTTCTTC TRBJ2-1 NA TRBV28 NA
CASRTRDTQYF TGTGCCAGCAGAACGAGGGATACGCAGTATTTT TRBJ2-3 NA TRBV28 NA
CASSVSGNYEQYF TGCGCCAGCAGTGTAAGCGGGAACTACGAGCAGTACTTC TRBJ2-7 once TRBV10-2 TRBD2
CASSQAIHNEQFF TGCGCCAGCAGCCAGGCCATCCACAATGAGCAGTTCTTC TRBJ2-1 NA TRBV4-1 NA
CASSKTQGAGYGYTF TGTGCCAGCTCAAAGACTCAGGGGGCTGGCTATGGCTACACCTTC TRBJ1-2 NA TRBV2 TRBD1
CASSLNGDSWDQYF TGTGCCAGCAGCTTGAACGGGGATTCGTGGGACCAGTACTTC TRBJ2-5 NA TRBV7-2 NA
CASSPQSGQSFYIQYF TGTGCCAGCAGCCCTCAAAGTGGACAGAGCTTTTACATTCAGTACTTC TRBJ2-4 NA TRBV7-2 NA
CASRRDTLNTEAFF TGTGCCAGTAGAAGGGACACTCTGAACACTGAAGCTTTCTTT TRBJ1-1 NA TRBV19 NA
CASSLGGAAGGLTDTQYF TGCGCCAGCAGCTTGGGCGGAGCGGCGGGAGGGCTCACAGATACGCAGTATTTT TRBJ2-3 NA TRBV5-1 TRBD2
CASSLEGGQYQPQHF TGTGCCAGCAGCTTAGAGGGGGGGCAATATCAGCCCCAGCATTTT TRBJ1-5 NA TRBV11-2 NA
CASRILTQGPNTGELFF TGCGCCAGCAGAATCTTAACACAGGGTCCCAACACCGGGGAGCTGTTTTTT TRBJ2-2 NA TRBV5-1 NA
CASSPGTVYGYTF TGTGCCAGCAGTCCCGGGACAGTCTATGGCTACACCTTC TRBJ1-2 NA TRBV6-5 TRBD1
CASSLTSTDTQYF TGTGCCAGCAGCTTAACTAGCACAGATACGCAGTATTTT TRBJ2-3 NA TRBV11-2 NA
CASSEMDRAYEQYF TGTGCCAGCAGTGAAATGGACAGGGCCTACGAGCAGTACTTC TRBJ2-7 NA TRBV25-1 TRBD1
CASSLLGQGQSSGANVLTF TGTGCCAGCTCACTTTTAGGACAGGGGCAATCTTCTGGGGCCAACGTCCTGACTTTC TRBJ2-6 NA TRBV18 TRBD1
CASSIAPPGQGTGELFF TGTGCCAGTAGTATAGCCCCACCGGGACAGGGGACCGGGGAGCTGTTTTTT TRBJ2-2 NA TRBV19 TRBD1
CASGVLTGPNNYGYTF TGTGCTAGTGGCGTCTTAACAGGTCCTAATAACTATGGCTACACCTTC TRBJ1-2 once TRBV12-5 NA
CASGPTRGQGQSDTQYF TGTGCTAGTGGACCAACCCGGGGACAGGGACAATCAGATACGCAGTATTTT TRBJ2-3 NA TRBV12-5 TRBD1
CAWTTSGRTVYGYTF TGTGCCTGGACCACATCGGGACGGACAGTTTATGGCTACACCTTC TRBJ1-2 once TRBV30 NA